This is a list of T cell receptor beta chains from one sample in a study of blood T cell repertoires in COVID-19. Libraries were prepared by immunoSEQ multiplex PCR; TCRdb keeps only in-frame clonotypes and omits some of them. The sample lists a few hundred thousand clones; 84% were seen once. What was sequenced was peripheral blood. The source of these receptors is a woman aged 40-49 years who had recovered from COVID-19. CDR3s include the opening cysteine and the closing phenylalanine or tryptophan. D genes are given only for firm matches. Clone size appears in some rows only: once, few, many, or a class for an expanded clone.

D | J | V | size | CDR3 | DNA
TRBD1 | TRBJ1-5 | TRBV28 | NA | CASRTGIRNQPQHF | TGTGCCAGCAGGACAGGGATACGAAATCAGCCCCAGCATTTT
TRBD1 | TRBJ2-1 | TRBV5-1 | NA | CASSWPDFTRTGAYNEQFF | TGCGCCAGCAGCTGGCCCGACTTTACGCGGACAGGCGCGTACAATGAGCAGTTCTTC
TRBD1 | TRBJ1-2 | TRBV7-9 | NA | CASSPPQGVYGYTF | TGTGCCAGCAGCCCTCCACAGGGGGTATATGGCTACACCTTC
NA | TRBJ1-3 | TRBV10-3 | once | CATSEGATLNTIYF | TGTGCCACTTCTGAGGGAGCAACTTTGAACACCATATATTTT
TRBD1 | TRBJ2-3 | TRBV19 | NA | CASSIGAGGVTDTQYF | TGTGCCAGTAGTATCGGGGCAGGGGGCGTCACAGATACGCAGTATTTT
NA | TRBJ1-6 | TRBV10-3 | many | CAIRDPGNSPLHF | TGTGCCATCAGAGACCCAGGGAATTCACCCCTCCACTTT
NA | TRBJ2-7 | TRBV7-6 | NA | CASSRDKSYEQYF | TGTGCCAGCAGCCGGGACAAGTCCTACGAGCAGTACTTC
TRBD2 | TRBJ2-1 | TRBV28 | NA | CASSLGAGVYNEQFF | TGTGCCAGCAGTCTAGGTGCGGGGGTCTACAATGAGCAGTTCTTC
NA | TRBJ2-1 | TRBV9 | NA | CASSPRGFDNEQFF | TGTGCCAGCAGCCCCAGAGGTTTTGACAATGAGCAGTTCTTC
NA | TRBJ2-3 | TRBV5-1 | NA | CASSGHPGSTDTQYF | TGCGCCAGCAGCGGACACCCTGGAAGCACAGATACGCAGTATTTT
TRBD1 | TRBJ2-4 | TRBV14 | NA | CASSRDSQRANIQYF | TGTGCCAGCAGCAGGGACAGTCAAAGGGCGAACATTCAGTACTTC
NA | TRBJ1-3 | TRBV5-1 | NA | CASSLNSGGNTIYF | TGCGCCAGCAGCTTGAATTCAGGAGGAAACACCATATATTTT
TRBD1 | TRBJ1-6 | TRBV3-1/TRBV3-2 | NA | CASSSRTGASPLHF | TGTGCCAGCAGCTCACGGACAGGTGCCTCACCCCTCCACTTT
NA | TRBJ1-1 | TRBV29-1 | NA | CSAQSGADTEAFF | TGCAGCGCCCAATCCGGCGCGGACACTGAAGCTTTCTTT
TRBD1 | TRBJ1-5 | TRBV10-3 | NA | CAISESRDSGQPQHF | TGTGCCATCAGTGAGTCGAGGGACAGCGGTCAGCCCCAGCATTTT
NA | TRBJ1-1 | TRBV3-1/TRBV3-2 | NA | CASSPFGTSEAFF | TGTGCCAGCAGCCCCTTCGGTACTTCTGAAGCTTTCTTT
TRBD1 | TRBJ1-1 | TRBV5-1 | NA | CASSLGGQGNTEAFF | TGCGCCAGCAGCTTGGGGGGACAGGGGAACACTGAAGCTTTCTTT
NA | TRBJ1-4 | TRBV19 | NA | CASSIGGSNEKLFF | TGTGCCAGTAGTATAGGCGGGTCTAATGAAAAACTGTTTTTT
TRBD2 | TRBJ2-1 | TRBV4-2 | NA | CASSQVSGGIHTYNEQFF | TGTGCCAGCAGCCAAGTGAGCGGGGGAATACATACCTACAATGAGCAGTTCTTC
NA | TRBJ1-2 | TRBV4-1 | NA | CASSQGSANYGYTF | TGCGCCAGCAGCCAAGGCAGTGCTAACTATGGCTACACCTTC
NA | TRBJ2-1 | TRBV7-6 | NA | CASSPVGAQAGGYNEQFF | TGTGCCAGCAGCCCCGTGGGGGCTCAAGCTGGGGGTTACAATGAGCAGTTCTTC
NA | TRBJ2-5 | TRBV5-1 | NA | CASSLMGAGETQYF | TGCGCCAGCAGCTTGATGGGGGCAGGGGAGACCCAGTACTTC